Below are 5 T cell receptor beta chains sequenced from a single sample in a study of identical twins (dated by TCRdb to 2016 to 2018). Receptors were amplified or captured by 5' RACE. Sequencing was performed on an Illumina HiSeq 2000. Starting from the raw public reads, TCRdb applied fastp trimming at Q25, assembled clones with MiXCR and retained in-frame beta chains. A single entry per CDR3 protein holds the most common genes and DNA from its merged rows. In all, the sample holds about 390,000 distinct CDR3 sequences, and approximately 8.8% of those were seen once. Jointly, the top ten make up roughly 8.9% of the sample. Sequencing was performed on naive T cells sorted from blood. The cell subset or site label corresponds to: cells isolated with a human naive T-cell isolation kit. These receptors were collected from a woman aged 45-59 years in good health.

This clonotype came up a few times. In nucleotides, the CDR3 is TGTGCCAGCGGACAGGGGTGGCTCAATGAGCAGTTCTTC. The encoded protein is CASGQGWLNEQFF. The chain employs TRBV12-3 or TRBV12-4 and TRBJ2-1; 9 nucleotides align to TRBD1. This CDR3 spans 13 amino acids. The trim removed 8 bases at V and 6 bases at J, leaving 5 bases unmatched.

The chain joins TRBV12-3 or TRBV12-4 to TRBJ2-1; D gene uncertain. V was trimmed by 4 bases and J by 0 bases, leaving 10 bases between them. CDR3 length: 15 residues. This CDR3 reads CASSSTMSSYNEQFF. CDR3 DNA sequence: TGTGCCAGCAGTTCGACCATGAGCTCCTACAATGAGCAGTTCTTC.

A few counts support this clonotype. The chain recombines TRBV7-9 with TRBJ2-5; D remains unclear. The CDR3 loop spans 12 amino acids. Germline V gene sequence: CDR1 SEHNR, CDR2 FQNEAQ (reference sequence). V lost 4 bases, J lost 8 bases, and 11 bases lay in between. Written as DNA, the CDR3 is TGTGCCAGCAGCTCCATAGTACTAACCCAGTACTTC. Encoded protein: CASSSIVLTQYF.

This clonotype was found a few times. The chain combines TRBV3-1 with TRBJ1-1; TRBD1 agrees at 8 bases. Germline CDR1 reads LGHDT; CDR2 reads YNNKEL (reference sequence). The CDR3 totals 12 residues. After removal of 2 bases from V and 11 bases from J, the junction contained 4 bases not matched to a gene. The CDR3, as DNA: TGTGCCAGCAGCCAACGAGCAGGGGGCGCTTTCTTT. Amino acid sequence: CASSQRAGGAFF.

This clonotype was counted only a few times. The genes are TRBV6-2 or TRBV6-3 and TRBJ2-7; 14 nucleotides align to TRBD2. The V segment lost 6 bases and the J segment 6 bases; nucleotides outside the gene matches: 7. The CDR3 runs 15 residues. Germline V gene sequence: CDR1 MNHEY, CDR2 SVGEGT. CDR3 DNA: TGTGCCAGCAGGGGACTAGCGGGAGTAATGAGCGAGCAGTACGTC. This gives the protein CASRGLAGVMSEQYV.